This T cell receptor beta chain was identified in a study of T cells in Graves' hyperthyroidism and ophthalmopathy. Among the patients, aged 18 to 65, hyperthyroidism was newly diagnosed and had lasted under 2 months. Progressors' blood was drawn at hyperthyroidism diagnosis, before ophthalmopathy symptoms. Study conclusions and caveats: Blood also contained most expanded thyroid clonotypes above 0.001. The model foresaw ophthalmopathy a median around 6 months prior to onset.

Authors of the study amplified TCR beta CDR3 regions from RNA transcripts. First-round RT-PCR of the TCR CDR3 relied on the HTBI primer set. TCRdb itself ran the multiplex PCR reads through MiXCR, one entry per CDR3 protein. The profile shows 550,000 to 850,000 distinct CDR3 sequences, 18% of them singletons. In germline, CDR1 is SGHAT, CDR2 FQNNGV. The CDR3 has 12 amino acids. V lost 6 bases and J lost 5, with 11 bases in between. This clonotype was counted many times. The antigen remains unidentified. The chain couples TRBV11-2 to TRBJ2-7; weak D call: TRBD1 (5 bases). This receptor was identified in a woman in her forties or fifties with Graves' hyperthyroidism that later progressed to Graves' ophthalmopathy. Specimen: blood. In DNA form, the CDR3 reads TGTGCCAGCAGGCAGGGTTCCAACGAGCAGTACTTC. The encoded protein is CASRQGSNEQYF.